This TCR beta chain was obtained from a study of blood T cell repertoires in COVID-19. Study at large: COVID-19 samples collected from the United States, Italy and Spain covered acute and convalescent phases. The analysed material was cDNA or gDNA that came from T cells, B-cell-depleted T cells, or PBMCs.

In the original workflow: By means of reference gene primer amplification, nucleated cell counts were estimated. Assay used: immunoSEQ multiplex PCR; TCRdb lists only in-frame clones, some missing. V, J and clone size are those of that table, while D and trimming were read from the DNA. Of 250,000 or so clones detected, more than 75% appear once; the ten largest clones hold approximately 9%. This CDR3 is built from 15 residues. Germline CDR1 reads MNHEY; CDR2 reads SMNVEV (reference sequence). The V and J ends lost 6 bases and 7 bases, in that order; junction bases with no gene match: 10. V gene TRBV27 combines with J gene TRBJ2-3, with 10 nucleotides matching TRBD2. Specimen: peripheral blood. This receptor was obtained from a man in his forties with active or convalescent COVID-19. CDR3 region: CASRTPASGSHTQYF. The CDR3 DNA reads TGTGCCAGCAGAACTCCGGCTAGCGGGAGTCATACGCAGTATTTT.